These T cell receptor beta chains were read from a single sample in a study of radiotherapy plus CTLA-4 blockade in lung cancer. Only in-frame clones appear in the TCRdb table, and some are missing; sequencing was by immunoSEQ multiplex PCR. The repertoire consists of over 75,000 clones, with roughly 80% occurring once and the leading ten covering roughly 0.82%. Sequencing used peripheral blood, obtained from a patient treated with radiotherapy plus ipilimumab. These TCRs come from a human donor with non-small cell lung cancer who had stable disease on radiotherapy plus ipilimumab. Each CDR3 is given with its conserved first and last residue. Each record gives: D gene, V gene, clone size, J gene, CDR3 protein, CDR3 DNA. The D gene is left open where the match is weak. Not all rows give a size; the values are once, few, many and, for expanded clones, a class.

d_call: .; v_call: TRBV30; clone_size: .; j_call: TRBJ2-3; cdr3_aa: CAWRVRGGVTDTQYF; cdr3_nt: TGTGCCTGGAGGGTAAGGGGGGGGGTCACAGATACGCAGTATTTT
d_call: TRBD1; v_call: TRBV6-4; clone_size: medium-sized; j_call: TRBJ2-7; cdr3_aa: CASSREPGQGYEQYF; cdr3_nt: TGTGCCAGCAGCCGAGAACCGGGACAGGGCTACGAGCAGTACTTC
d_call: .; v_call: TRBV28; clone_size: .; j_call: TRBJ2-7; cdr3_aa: CASSLEGRGGSYEQYF; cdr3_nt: TGTGCCAGCAGTTTGGAGGGGAGGGGGGGCTCCTACGAGCAGTACTTC
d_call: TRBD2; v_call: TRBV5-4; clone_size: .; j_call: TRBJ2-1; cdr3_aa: CASSLLSGGAGEQFF; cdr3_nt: TGTGCCAGCAGCTTGCTTAGCGGGGGGGCAGGTGAGCAGTTCTTC
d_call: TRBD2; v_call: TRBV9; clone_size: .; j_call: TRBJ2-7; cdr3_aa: CASSPRLAGSPYEQYF; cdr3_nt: TGTGCCAGCAGCCCCCGGCTAGCGGGGTCCCCCTACGAGCAGTACTTC
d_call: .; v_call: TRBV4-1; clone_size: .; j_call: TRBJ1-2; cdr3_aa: CASSQDGTTNYGYTF; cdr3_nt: TGCGCCAGCAGCCAAGATGGTACAACTAACTATGGCTACACCTTC
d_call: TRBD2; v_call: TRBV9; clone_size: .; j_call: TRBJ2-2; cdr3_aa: CASSTAGGPRELFF; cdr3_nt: TGTGCCAGCAGTACAGCGGGGGGGCCACGGGAGCTGTTTTTT
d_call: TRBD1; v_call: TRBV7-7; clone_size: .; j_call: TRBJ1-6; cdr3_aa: CAVNRGANSPLHF; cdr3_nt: TGTGCAGTGAACAGGGGCGCGAATTCACCCCTCCACTTT
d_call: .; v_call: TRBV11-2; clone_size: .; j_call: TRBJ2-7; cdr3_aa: CASSLVTSGSSYEQYF; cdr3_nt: TGTGCCAGCAGCTTAGTTACCTCAGGGAGCTCCTACGAGCAGTACTTC
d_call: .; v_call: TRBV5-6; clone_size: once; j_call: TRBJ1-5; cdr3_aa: CASSFRPNQPQHF; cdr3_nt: TGTGCCAGCAGCTTTAGACCAAATCAGCCCCAGCATTTT
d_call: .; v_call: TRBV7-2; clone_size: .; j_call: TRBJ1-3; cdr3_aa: CASRGPGAGPGNTIYF; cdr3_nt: TGTGCCAGCAGAGGACCGGGAGCAGGGCCCGGAAACACCATATATTTT
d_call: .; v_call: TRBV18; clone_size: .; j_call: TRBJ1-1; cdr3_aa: CASSPRGVNTEAFF; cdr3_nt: TGTGCCAGCTCACCTCGAGGGGTGAACACTGAAGCTTTCTTT
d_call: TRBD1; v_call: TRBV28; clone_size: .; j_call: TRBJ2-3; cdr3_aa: CASSFLQGVDTQYF; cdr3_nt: TGTGCCAGCAGTTTCTTACAGGGGGTAGATACGCAGTATTTT
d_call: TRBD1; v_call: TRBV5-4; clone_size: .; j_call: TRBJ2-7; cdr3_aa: CASSWTGGYEQYF; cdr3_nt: TGTGCCAGCAGCTGGACAGGGGGCTACGAGCAGTACTTC
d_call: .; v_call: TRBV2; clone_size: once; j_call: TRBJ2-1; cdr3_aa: CASHLAGLDSYNEQFF; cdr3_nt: TGTGCCAGCCACCTTGCGGGTCTAGACTCCTACAATGAGCAGTTCTTC
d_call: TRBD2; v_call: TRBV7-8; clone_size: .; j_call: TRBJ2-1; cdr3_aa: CASTLFGGEIQNEQFF; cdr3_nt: TGTGCCAGCACCCTTTTCGGGGGGGAAATTCAGAATGAGCAGTTCTTC
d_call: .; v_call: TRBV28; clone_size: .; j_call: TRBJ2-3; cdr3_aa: CASSFRRNTQYF; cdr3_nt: TGTGCCAGCAGTTTTCGCAGGAATACGCAGTATTTT
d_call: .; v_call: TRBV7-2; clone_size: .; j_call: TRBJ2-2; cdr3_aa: CASSLGSAGELFF; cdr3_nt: TGTGCCAGCAGCTTAGGGTCGGCCGGGGAGCTGTTTTTT
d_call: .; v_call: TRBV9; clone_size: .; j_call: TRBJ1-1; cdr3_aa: CASSPLGGRTEAFF; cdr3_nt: TGTGCCAGCAGCCCTCTGGGAGGGCGCACTGAAGCTTTCTTT
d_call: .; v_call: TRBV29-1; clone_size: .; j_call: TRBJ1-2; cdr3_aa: CSVEVPTNYGYTF; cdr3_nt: TGCAGCGTTGAAGTTCCAACTAACTATGGCTACACCTTC
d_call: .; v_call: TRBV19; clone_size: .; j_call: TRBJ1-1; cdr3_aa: CATLLREGTEAFF; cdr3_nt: TGTGCCACGCTACTGAGGGAGGGCACTGAAGCTTTCTTT
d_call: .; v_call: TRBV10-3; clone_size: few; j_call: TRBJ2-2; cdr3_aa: CAISPQTGNTGELFF; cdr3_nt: TGTGCCATCAGCCCCCAGACGGGGAACACCGGGGAGCTGTTTTTT
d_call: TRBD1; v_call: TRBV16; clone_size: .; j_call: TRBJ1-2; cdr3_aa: CASSQYRPQGALGGYTF; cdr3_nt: TGTGCCAGCAGCCAATATCGGCCCCAGGGGGCTTTAGGTGGCTACACCTTC
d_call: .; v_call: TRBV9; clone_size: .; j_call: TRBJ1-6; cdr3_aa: CASSVGQGRANSPLHF; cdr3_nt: TGTGCCAGCAGCGTGGGGCAGGGGAGAGCAAATTCACCCCTCCACTTT
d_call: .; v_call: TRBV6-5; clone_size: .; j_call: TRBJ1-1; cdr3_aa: CASKGANTEAFF; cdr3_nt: TGTGCCAGCAAAGGGGCGAACACTGAAGCTTTCTTT
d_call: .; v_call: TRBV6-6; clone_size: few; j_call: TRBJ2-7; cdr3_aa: CASSYSSPDTYEQYF; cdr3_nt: TGTGCCAGCAGTTACTCGAGTCCTGATACCTACGAGCAGTACTTC
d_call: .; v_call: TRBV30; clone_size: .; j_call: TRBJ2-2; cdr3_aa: CAWSVYTGELFF; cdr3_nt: TGTGCCTGGAGTGTGTACACCGGGGAGCTGTTTTTT
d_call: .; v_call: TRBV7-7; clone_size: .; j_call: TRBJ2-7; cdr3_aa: CASSLGGTRDEQYF; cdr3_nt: TGTGCTAGCAGCTTAGGGGGGACCAGGGACGAGCAGTACTTC
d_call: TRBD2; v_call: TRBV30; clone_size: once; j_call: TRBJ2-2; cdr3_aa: CAWSVRASGRPNTGELFF; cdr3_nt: TGTGCCTGGAGTGTAAGGGCTAGCGGGAGGCCGAACACCGGGGAGCTGTTTTTT
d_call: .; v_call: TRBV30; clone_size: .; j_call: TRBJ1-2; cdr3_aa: CAWKASRLTF; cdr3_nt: TGTGCCTGGAAGGCATCCCGTTTGACCTTC
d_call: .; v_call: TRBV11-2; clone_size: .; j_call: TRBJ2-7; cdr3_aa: CASSFARGGYEQYF; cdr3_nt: TGTGCCAGCAGCTTCGCCAGGGGGGGCTACGAGCAGTACTTC
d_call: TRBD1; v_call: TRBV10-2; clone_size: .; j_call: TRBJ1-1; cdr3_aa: CASSGQGLNTEAFF; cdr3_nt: TGCGCCAGCAGTGGACAGGGTCTGAACACTGAAGCTTTCTTT
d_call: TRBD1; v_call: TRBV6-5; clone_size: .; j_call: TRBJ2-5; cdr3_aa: CASSLQGTQETQYF; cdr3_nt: TGTGCCAGCAGTCTACAGGGGACCCAAGAGACCCAGTACTTC
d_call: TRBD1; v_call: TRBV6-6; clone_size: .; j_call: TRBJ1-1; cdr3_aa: CASSSTGGGTEAFF; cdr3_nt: TGTGCCAGCAGTTCGACAGGGGGCGGCACTGAAGCTTTCTTT
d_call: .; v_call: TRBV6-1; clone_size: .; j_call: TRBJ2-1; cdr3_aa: CASILAAGNNEQFF; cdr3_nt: TGTGCCAGCATCCTGGCGGCAGGGAACAATGAGCAGTTCTTC
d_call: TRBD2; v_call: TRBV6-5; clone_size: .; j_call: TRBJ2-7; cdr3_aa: CASSYSRTSIYYEQYF; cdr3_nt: TGTGCCAGCAGTTACTCAAGGACTAGCATATACTACGAGCAGTACTTC
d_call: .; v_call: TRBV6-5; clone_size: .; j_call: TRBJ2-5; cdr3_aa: CASSHSEETQYF; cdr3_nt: TGTGCCAGCAGTCATTCCGAAGAGACCCAGTACTTC
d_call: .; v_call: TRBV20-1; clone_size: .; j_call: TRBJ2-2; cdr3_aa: CSASSPGELFF; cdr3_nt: TGCAGTGCTTCTAGCCCCGGGGAGCTGTTTTTT
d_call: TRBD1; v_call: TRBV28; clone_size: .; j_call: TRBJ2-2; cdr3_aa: CASSLSTGGRWTGELFF; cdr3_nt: TGTGCCAGCAGTTTAAGTACAGGGGGCAGATGGACCGGGGAGCTGTTTTTT
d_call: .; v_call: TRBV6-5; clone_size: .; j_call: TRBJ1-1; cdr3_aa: CASSNGPRDAFF; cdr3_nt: TGTGCCAGCAGCAACGGACCGCGAGACGCTTTCTTT